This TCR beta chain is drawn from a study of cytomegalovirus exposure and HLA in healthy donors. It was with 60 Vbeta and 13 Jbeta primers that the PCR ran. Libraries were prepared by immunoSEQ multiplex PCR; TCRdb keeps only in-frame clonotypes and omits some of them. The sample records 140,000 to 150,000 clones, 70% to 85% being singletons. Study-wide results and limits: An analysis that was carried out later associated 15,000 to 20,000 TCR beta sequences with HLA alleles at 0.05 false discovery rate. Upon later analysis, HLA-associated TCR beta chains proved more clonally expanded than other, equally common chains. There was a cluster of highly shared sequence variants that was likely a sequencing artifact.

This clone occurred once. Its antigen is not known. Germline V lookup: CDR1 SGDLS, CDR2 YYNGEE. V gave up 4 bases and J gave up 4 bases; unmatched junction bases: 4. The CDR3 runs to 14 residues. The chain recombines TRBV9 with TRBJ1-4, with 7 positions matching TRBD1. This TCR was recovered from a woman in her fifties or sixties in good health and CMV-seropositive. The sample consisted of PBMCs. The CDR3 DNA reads TGTGCCAGCAGCAAGACAGGGAGTAATGAAAAACTGTTTTTT. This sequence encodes CASSKTGSNEKLFF.